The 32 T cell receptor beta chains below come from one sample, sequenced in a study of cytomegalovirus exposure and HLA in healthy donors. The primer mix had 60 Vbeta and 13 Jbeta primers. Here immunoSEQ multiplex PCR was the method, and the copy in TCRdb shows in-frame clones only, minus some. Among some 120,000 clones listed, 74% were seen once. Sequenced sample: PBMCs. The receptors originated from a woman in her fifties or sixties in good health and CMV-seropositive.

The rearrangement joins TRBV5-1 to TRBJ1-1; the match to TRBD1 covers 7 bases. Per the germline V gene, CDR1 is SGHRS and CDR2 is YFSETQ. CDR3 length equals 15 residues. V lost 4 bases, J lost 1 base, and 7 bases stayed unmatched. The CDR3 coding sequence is TGCGCCAGCAGCACGACCGGGACAGAGAACACTGAAGCTTTCTTT. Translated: CASSTTGTENTEAFF. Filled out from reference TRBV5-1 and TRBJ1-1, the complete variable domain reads KAGVTQTPRYLIKTRGQQVTLSCSPISGHRSVSWYQQTPGQGLQFLFEYFSETQRNKGNFPGRFSGRQFSNSRSEMNVSTLELGDSALYLCASSTTGTENTEAFFGQGTRLTVV.

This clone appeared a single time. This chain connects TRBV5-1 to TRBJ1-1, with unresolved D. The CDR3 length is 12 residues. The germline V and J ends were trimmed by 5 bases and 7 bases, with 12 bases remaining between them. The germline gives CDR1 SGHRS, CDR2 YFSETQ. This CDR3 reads CASSRGFSEAFF. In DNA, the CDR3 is TGCGCCAGCAGTAGAGGTTTTAGTGAAGCTTTCTTT.

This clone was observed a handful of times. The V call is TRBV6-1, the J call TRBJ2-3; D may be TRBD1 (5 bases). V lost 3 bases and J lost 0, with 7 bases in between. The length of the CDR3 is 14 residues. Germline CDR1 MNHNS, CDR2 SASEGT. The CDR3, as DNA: TGTGCCAGCAGTGAGCAGGGTAGCACAGATACGCAGTATTTT. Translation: CASSEQGSTDTQYF.

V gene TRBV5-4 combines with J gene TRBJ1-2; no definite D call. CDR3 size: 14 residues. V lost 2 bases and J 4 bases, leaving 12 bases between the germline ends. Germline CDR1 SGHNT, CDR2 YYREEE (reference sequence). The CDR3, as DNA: TGTGCCAGCAGCTTAATCAGAGGTACCTATGGCTACACCTTC. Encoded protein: CASSLIRGTYGYTF.

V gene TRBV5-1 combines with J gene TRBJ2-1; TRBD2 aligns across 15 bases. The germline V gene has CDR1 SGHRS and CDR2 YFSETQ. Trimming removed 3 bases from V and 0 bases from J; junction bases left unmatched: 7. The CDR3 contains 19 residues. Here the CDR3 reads CASSSGLAGGTSSYNEQFF. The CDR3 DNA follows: TGCGCCAGCAGCTCGGGACTAGCGGGGGGCACGAGCTCCTACAATGAGCAGTTCTTC. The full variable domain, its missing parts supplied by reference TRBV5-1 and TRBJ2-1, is KAGVTQTPRYLIKTRGQQVTLSCSPISGHRSVSWYQQTPGQGLQFLFEYFSETQRNKGNFPGRFSGRQFSNSRSEMNVSTLELGDSALYLCASSSGLAGGTSSYNEQFFGPGTRLTVL.

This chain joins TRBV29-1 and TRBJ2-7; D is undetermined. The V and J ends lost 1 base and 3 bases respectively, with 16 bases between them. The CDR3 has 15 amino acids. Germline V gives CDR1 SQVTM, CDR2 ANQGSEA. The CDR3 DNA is TGCAGCGTTGAAGTTGGTAGCAGCAGAAGCTACGAGCAGTACTTC. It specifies CSVEVGSSRSYEQYF.

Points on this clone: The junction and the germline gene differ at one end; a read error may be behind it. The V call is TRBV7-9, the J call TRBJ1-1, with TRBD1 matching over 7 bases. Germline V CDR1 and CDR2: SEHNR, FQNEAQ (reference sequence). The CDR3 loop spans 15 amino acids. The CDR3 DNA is TGTTCCAGCAGCTTATCGGGACAGCCGGGCACTGAAGCTTTCTTT. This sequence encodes CSSSLSGQPGTEAFF.

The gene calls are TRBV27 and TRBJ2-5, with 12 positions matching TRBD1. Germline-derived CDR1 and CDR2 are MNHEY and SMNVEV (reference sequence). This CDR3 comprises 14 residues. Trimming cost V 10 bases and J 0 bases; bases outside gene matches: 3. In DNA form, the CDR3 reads TGTGCCACCAGGGACAGGGGGCACCAAGAGACCCAGTACTTC. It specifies CATRDRGHQETQYF.

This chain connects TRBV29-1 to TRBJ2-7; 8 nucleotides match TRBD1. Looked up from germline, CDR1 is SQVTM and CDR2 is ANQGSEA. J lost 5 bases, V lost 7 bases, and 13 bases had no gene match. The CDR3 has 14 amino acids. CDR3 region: CSAVAGGEVDEQYF. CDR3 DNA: TGCAGCGCTGTAGCAGGGGGCGAAGTCGACGAGCAGTACTTC.

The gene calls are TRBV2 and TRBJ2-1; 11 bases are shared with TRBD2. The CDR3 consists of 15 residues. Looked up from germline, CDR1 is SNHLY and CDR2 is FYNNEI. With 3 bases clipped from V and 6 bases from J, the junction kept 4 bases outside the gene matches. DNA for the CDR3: TGTGCCAGCAGTGATGGTAGCGGGGGGGGCAATGAGCAGTTCTTC. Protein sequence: CASSDGSGGGNEQFF.

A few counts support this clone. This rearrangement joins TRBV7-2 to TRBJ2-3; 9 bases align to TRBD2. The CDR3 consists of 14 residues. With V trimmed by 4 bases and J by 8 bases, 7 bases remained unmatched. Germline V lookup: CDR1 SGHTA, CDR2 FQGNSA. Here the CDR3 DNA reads TGTGCCAGCAGCTCAAGCGGGGGGCCGGGTACGCAGTATTTT. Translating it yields CASSSSGGPGTQYF.

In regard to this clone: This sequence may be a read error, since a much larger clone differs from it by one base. In DNA, the CDR3 is TGTGCCAGCAGCTTAGCGATAGCGGGGGGCCACGAGCAGTACTTC. Amino acids: CASSLAIAGGHEQYF. The gene calls are TRBV7-6 and TRBJ2-7; 10 bases line up with TRBD2. The CDR3 totals 15 residues. CDR1 SGHVS and CDR2 FNYEAQ come from the germline V gene. V shed 0 bases and J 5 bases; nucleotides not matched to a gene: 4.

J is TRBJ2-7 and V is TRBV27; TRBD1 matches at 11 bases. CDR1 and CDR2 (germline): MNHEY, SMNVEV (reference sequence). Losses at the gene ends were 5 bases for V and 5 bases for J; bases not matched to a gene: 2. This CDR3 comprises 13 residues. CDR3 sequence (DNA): TGTGCCAGCAGTCCGGGACAGGGGGACGAGCAGTACTTC. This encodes CASSPGQGDEQYF.

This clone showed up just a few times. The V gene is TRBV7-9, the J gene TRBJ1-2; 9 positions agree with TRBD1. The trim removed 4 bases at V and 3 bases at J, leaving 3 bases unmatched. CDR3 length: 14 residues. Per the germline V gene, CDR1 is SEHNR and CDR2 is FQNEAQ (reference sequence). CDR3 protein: CASSYRGQDYGYTF. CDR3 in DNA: TGTGCCAGCAGCTACAGGGGGCAGGACTATGGCTACACCTTC.

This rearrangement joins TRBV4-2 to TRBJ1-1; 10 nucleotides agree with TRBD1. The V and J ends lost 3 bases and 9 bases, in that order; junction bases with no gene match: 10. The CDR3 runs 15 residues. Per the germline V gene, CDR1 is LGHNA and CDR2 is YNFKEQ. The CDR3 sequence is CASSHSDRGERKAFF. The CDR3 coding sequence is TGTGCCAGCAGCCACTCGGACAGGGGGGAACGGAAAGCTTTCTTT.

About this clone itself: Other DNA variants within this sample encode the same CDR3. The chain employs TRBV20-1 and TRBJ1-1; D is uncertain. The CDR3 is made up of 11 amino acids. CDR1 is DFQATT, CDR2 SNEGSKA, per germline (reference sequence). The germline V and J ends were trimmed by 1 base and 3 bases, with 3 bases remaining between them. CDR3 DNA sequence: TGCAGTGCTAGAGCAGACACTGAAGCTTTCTTT. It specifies CSARADTEAFF.

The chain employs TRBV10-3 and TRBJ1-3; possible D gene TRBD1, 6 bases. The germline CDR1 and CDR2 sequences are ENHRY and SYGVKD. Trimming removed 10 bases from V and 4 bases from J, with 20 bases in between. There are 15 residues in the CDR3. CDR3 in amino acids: CATGGTGSSGNTIYF. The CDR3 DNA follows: TGTGCCACCGGCGGAACAGGGTCCTCAGGAAACACCATATATTTT.

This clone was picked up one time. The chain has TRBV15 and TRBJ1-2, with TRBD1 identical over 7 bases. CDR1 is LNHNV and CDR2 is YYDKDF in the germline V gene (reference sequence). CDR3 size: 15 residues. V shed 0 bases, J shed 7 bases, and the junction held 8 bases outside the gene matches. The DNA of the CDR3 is TGTGCCACCAGCAGAGATGCGACAGGGCTAGGTGGCTACACCTTC. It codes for CATSRDATGLGGYTF.

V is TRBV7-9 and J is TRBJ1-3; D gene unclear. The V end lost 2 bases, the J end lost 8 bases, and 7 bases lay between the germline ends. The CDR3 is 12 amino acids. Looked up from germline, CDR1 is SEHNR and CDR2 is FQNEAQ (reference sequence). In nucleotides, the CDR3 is TGTGCCAGCAGCTTATACCGGGACACCATATATTTT. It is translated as CASSLYRDTIYF.

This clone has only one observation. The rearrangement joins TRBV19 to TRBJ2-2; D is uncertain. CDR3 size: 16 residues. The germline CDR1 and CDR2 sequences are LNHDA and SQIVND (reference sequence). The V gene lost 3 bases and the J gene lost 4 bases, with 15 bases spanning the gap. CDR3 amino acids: CASSMFGQSPTGELFF. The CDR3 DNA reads TGTGCCAGTAGTATGTTTGGGCAGTCCCCCACCGGGGAGCTGTTTTTT.

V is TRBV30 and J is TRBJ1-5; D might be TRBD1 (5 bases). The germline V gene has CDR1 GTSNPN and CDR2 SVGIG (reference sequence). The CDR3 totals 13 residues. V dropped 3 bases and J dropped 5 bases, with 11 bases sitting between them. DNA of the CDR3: TGTGCCTGGAGCGACAGATCCTATCAGCCCCAGCATTTT. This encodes CAWSDRSYQPQHF.

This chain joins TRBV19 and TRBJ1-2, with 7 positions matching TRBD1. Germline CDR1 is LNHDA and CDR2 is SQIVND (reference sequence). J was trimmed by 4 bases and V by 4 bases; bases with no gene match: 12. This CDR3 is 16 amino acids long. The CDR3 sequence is CASSTTGTALLYGYTF. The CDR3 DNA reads TGTGCCAGTAGTACAACCGGGACAGCCCTCCTCTATGGCTACACCTTC.

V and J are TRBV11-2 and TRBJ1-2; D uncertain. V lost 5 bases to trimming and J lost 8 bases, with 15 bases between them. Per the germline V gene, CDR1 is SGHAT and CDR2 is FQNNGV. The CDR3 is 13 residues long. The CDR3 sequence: CASSLSTSRGYTF. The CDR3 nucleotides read TGTGCCAGCAGCCTCTCCACCTCGAGGGGCTACACCTTC.

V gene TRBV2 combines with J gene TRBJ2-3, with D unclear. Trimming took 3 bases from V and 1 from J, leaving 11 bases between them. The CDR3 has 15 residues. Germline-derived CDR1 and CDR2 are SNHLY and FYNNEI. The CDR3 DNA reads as TGTGCCAGCAGTGAGATGGCGGTCCGCACAGATACGCAGTATTTT. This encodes CASSEMAVRTDTQYF.

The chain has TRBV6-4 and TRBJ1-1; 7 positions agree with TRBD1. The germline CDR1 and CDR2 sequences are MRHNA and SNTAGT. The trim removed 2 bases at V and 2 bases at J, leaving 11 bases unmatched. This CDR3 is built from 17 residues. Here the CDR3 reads CASSDVLSRDSNTEAFF. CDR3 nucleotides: TGTGCCAGCAGTGACGTTCTAAGCCGGGACAGCAACACTGAAGCTTTCTTT.

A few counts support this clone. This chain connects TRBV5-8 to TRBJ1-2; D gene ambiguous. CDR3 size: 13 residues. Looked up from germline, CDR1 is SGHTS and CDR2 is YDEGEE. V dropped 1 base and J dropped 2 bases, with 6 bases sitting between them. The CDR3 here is CASSLTVNYGYTF. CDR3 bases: TGTGCCAGCAGCTTGACAGTAAACTATGGCTACACCTTC.

CDR3 in amino acids: CASGPGSTGNQPQHF. CDR3 coding DNA: TGTGCTAGTGGTCCCGGGTCGACGGGCAATCAGCCCCAGCATTTT. The genes are TRBV12-5 and TRBJ1-5; D uncertain. CDR3 length equals 15 residues. The V gene's germline CDR1 is LGHNT and CDR2 FRNRAP. V was cut by 5 bases and J by 2 bases, with 13 bases left in between.

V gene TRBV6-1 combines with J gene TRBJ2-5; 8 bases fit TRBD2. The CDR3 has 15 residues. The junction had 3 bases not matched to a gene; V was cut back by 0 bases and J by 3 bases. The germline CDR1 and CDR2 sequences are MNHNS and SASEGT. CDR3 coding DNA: TGTGCCAGCAGTGAAGCTCCCGGGGGGGAAGAGACCCAGTACTTC. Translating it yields CASSEAPGGEETQYF.

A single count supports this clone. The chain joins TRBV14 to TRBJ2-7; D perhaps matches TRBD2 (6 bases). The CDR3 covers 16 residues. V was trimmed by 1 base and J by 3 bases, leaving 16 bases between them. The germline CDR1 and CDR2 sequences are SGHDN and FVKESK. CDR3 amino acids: CASSQGEDLILYEQYF. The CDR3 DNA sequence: TGTGCCAGCAGCCAAGGGGAGGACTTAATCCTCTACGAGCAGTACTTC. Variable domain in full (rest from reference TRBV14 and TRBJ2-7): EAGVTQFPSHSVIEKGQTVTLRCDPISGHDNLYWYRRVMGKEIKFLLHFVKESKQDESGMPNNRFLAERTGGTYSTLKVQPAELEDSGVYFCASSQGEDLILYEQYFGPGTRLTVT.

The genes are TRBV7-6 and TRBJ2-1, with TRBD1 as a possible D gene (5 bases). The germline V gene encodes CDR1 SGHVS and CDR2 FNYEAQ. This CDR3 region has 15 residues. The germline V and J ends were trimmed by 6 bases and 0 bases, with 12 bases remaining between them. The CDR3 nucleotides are TGTGCCAGCAGTCTCGACAGAAGCTCCTACAATGAGCAGTTCTTC. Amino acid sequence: CASSLDRSSYNEQFF.

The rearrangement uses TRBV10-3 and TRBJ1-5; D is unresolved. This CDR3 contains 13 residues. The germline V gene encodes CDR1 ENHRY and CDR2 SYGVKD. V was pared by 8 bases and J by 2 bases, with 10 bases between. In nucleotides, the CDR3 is TGTGCCATCCGGAGGGAAGGCAATCAGCCCCAGCATTTT. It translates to CAIRREGNQPQHF.

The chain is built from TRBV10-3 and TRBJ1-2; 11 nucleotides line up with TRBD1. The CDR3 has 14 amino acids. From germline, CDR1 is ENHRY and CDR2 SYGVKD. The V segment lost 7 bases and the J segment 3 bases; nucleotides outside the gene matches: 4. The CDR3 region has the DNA TGTGCCATCAATGGACAGGGGGCGGACTATGGCTACACCTTC. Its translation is CAINGQGADYGYTF.